The 26 T cell receptor beta chains in this list originate from one sample, sequenced in a study of long-term antiretroviral therapy in people with HIV. immunoSEQ v3.0 was run at survey level. The data were produced by immunoSEQ multiplex PCR, yet TCRdb's version contains in-frame clones alone and is incomplete. The sample consists of more than 20,000 clones, 84% of them appearing once. Specimen: unsorted PBMCs, collected 0.5 years before starting antiretroviral therapy. These receptors were obtained from a man aged 40-49 years with HIV.

This clone was picked up a small number of times. The chain is built from TRBV13 and TRBJ1-1; D gene ambiguous. V was clipped by 3 bases and J by 6 bases, with 8 bases between them. The CDR3 extends over 12 amino acids. Germline-derived CDR1 and CDR2 are PRHDT and FYEKMQ (reference sequence). The CDR3 sequence is CASSFGGAEAFF. In nucleotides, the CDR3 is TGTGCCAGCAGCTTCGGTGGGGCTGAAGCTTTCTTT. The complete variable domain, with remaining parts taken from reference TRBV13 and TRBJ1-1, reads AAGVIQSPRHLIKEKRETATLKCYPIPRHDTVYWYQQGPGQDPQFLISFYEKMQSDKGSIPDRFSAQQFSDYHSELNMSSLELGDSALYFCASSFGGAEAFFGQGTRLTVV.

This clone appeared a few times. The genes are TRBV9 and TRBJ2-3; D perhaps matches TRBD2 (5 bases). V shed 0 bases and J shed 2 bases, with 10 bases lying between them. This CDR3 is 15 amino acids long. Germline V CDR1 and CDR2: SGDLS, YYNGEE. The CDR3 DNA is TGTGCCAGCAGCGTAGCGGGGATCTTCACAGATACGCAGTATTTT. Residues: CASSVAGIFTDTQYF.

V and J are TRBV28 and TRBJ2-7; 9 nucleotides agree with TRBD1. CDR3 size: 15 residues. Germline lookup yields CDR1 MDHEN and CDR2 SYDVKM. The ends lost 5 bases at V and 3 bases at J; junction bases unmatched: 8. The CDR3 coding sequence is TGTGCCAGCAGTCCCTCCCGACAGGGGGTCTACGAGCAGTACTTC. This sequence encodes CASSPSRQGVYEQYF.

CDR3 nucleotide sequence: TGTGCCAGCGCGGCCCCAGGGGCCGGCACCGGGGAGCTGTTTTTT. Its protein is CASAAPGAGTGELFF. The chain uses TRBV18 and TRBJ2-2; weak D call: TRBD1 (6 bases). V gave up 8 bases and J gave up 4 bases, with 17 bases separating them. Per germline, CDR1 KGHSH and CDR2 LQKENI. CDR3 size: 15 residues.

V and J are TRBV6-6 and TRBJ2-6; D unresolved. Trimming left V 7 bases short and J 0 bases short, with 10 bases between. Germline CDR1 is MNHNY and CDR2 is SVGAGI (reference sequence). The CDR3 runs to 15 residues. This chain's CDR3 is CASNTGGSGANVLTF. DNA of the CDR3: TGTGCCAGCAATACTGGCGGCTCTGGGGCCAACGTCCTGACTTTC.

The chain recombines TRBV9 with TRBJ1-4; the D gene is possibly TRBD1 (5 bases). Between the trimmed V and J ends, which lost 0 bases and 7 bases, there was a span of 13 bases. The CDR3 runs to 15 residues. Germline V gene sequence: CDR1 SGDLS, CDR2 YYNGEE. This chain's CDR3 is CASSVDGTPGEKLFF. CDR3 in DNA: TGTGCCAGCAGCGTAGACGGGACCCCTGGTGAAAAACTGTTTTTT.

The CDR3 sequence is CASSLASRGVPEQYF. The CDR3 DNA is TGTGCCAGCAGCTTAGCGAGCAGGGGGGTTCCCGAGCAGTACTTC. V and J are TRBV11-2 and TRBJ2-7; possibly TRBD1 for D (7 bases). The germline CDR1 and CDR2 sequences are SGHAT and FQNNGV. The V end was cut by 1 base, the J end by 6 bases, with 16 bases between. This CDR3 has 15 amino acids.

This clone has a single count. The chain combines TRBV7-6 with TRBJ2-1, with 9 bases aligning to TRBD2. V trimming: 6 bases; J trimming: 8 bases; junction bases outside the gene matches: 11. Germline CDR1 is SGHVS and CDR2 is FNYEAQ. The CDR3 runs to 15 residues. The CDR3 nucleotides read TGTGCCAGCAGTCCCGGACTAGCGTCTGGATATGAGCAGTTCTTC. Its translation: CASSPGLASGYEQFF.

V usage is TRBV28 and J usage is TRBJ1-4; 9 bases fit TRBD1. V trimming: 6 bases; J trimming: 8 bases; junction bases outside the gene matches: 10. The CDR3 length is 15 residues. Germline V CDR1 and CDR2: MDHEN, SYDVKM. The CDR3 sequence is CASRYSGTGREKLFF. In DNA, the CDR3 is TGTGCCAGCAGATACTCCGGGACAGGGAGGGAAAAACTGTTTTTT.

This chain connects TRBV30 to TRBJ1-1, with 8 bases aligning to TRBD1. The CDR3 spans 14 residues. Germline loops: CDR1 GTSNPN, CDR2 SVGIG (reference sequence). The V segment lost 0 bases and the J segment 5 bases; nucleotides outside the gene matches: 5. CDR3 sequence reads: CAWSVTGGGTEAFF. CDR3 nucleotides: TGTGCCTGGAGTGTTACAGGGGGTGGGACTGAAGCTTTCTTT.

In nucleotides, the CDR3 is TGTGCCTGGAAGGGGAACAACTATGGCTACACCTTC. It yields the protein CAWKGNNYGYTF. The V and J genes are TRBV30 and TRBJ1-2; perhaps TRBD1 as D (5 bases). Trimming stripped 4 bases from V and 2 bases from J, with 8 bases between. This CDR3 region has 12 residues. Looked up from germline, CDR1 is GTSNPN and CDR2 is SVGIG (reference sequence).

V usage is TRBV19 and J usage is TRBJ1-1; the match to TRBD1 covers 7 bases. CDR3 length: 15 residues. CDR1 and CDR2 (germline): LNHDA, SQIVND (reference sequence). V shed 4 bases and J 5 bases; nucleotides not matched to a gene: 10. In nucleotides, the CDR3 is TGTGCCAGTAGTACACAGGGGATCGGGGCGACTGAAGCTTTCTTT. This encodes CASSTQGIGATEAFF.

The chain uses TRBV7-9 and TRBJ2-4; TRBD1 aligns across 9 bases. The CDR3 totals 13 residues. The J segment lost 9 bases and the V segment lost 5 bases, leaving 5 bases of the junction unmatched. Germline V gene sequence: CDR1 SEHNR, CDR2 FQNEAQ (reference sequence). CDR3 region: CASSRRQGGIQYF. In DNA form, the CDR3 reads TGTGCCAGCAGCCGTCGACAGGGGGGCATTCAGTACTTC.

The gene calls are TRBV9 and TRBJ1-6; D call uncertain. Trimming shortened V by 6 bases and J by 7 bases, and 14 bases separated the two germline ends. This CDR3 spans 14 amino acids. Germline V CDR1 and CDR2: SGDLS, YYNGEE. CDR3 bases: TGTGCCAGCACGGCCGGCGGGCTGAATTCACCCCTCCACTTT. Its protein is CASTAGGLNSPLHF.

This clone has a single count. The chain links TRBV28 to TRBJ1-2; 7 nucleotides line up with TRBD1. V shed 3 bases and J 4 bases; nucleotides not matched to a gene: 8. CDR1 and CDR2 from the germline V gene are MDHEN and SYDVKM. There are 15 residues in the CDR3. CDR3 in amino acids: CASSFQTGEAYGYTF. The CDR3 DNA sequence: TGTGCCAGCAGTTTCCAAACAGGGGAGGCCTATGGCTACACCTTC.

The V and J genes are TRBV2 and TRBJ2-5, with 7 bases fitting TRBD1. J lost 4 bases, V lost 4 bases, and 12 bases had no gene match. Germline values: CDR1 SNHLY, CDR2 FYNNEI. The CDR3 extends over 16 amino acids. Here the CDR3 reads CASSGTGPARRETQYF. The DNA of the CDR3 is TGTGCCAGCAGTGGGACAGGTCCTGCCAGACGAGAGACCCAGTACTTC.

The V and J genes are TRBV28 and TRBJ2-7, with 8 bases identical to TRBD2. CDR3 length equals 15 residues. The V gene's germline CDR1 is MDHEN and CDR2 SYDVKM. Trimming took 7 bases from V and 3 from J; bases not matched to a gene: 11. The CDR3: CASTVGRGSNYEQYF. CDR3 nucleotide sequence: TGTGCCAGCACTGTCGGGAGGGGATCTAACTACGAGCAGTACTTC. The entire variable domain, with the rest obtained from reference TRBV28 and TRBJ2-7, is as follows: DVKVTQSSRYLVKRTGEKVFLECVQDMDHENMFWYRQDPGLGLRLIYFSYDVKMKEKGDIPEGYSVSREKKERFSLILESASTNQTSMYLCASTVGRGSNYEQYFGPGTRLTVT.

CDR3 protein: CASSKSPGGAYNEQFF. CDR3 nucleotide sequence: TGTGCCAGCAGCAAAAGTCCAGGGGGGGCCTACAATGAGCAGTTCTTC. The rearrangement uses TRBV21-1 and TRBJ2-1. TRBV21-1 is designated a pseudogene. This CDR3 contains 16 residues.

The sample holds a few counts of this clone. This sequence joins TRBV6-1 and TRBJ1-4; D might be TRBD1 (6 bases). Germline loops: CDR1 MNHNS, CDR2 SASEGT. V dropped 3 bases and J dropped 8 bases, with 13 bases sitting between them. The CDR3 spans 14 residues. The CDR3 bases are TGTGCCAGCAGTGACGTCAGGGGCTTGGAAAAACTGTTTTTT. Translation gives CASSDVRGLEKLFF.

This clone has a single count. This chain connects TRBV2 to TRBJ2-5, with 7 bases that match TRBD2. The CDR3 loop spans 15 amino acids. CDR1 SNHLY and CDR2 FYNNEI come from the germline V gene. The V and J ends lost 8 bases and 1 base, in that order; junction bases with no gene match: 10. CDR3 amino acids: CASGGEGLLQETQYF. The CDR3 nucleotides read TGTGCCAGCGGGGGGGAGGGACTACTCCAAGAGACCCAGTACTTC.

This rearrangement joins TRBV13 to TRBJ2-7, with D possibly matching TRBD2 (6 bases). The germline gives CDR1 PRHDT, CDR2 FYEKMQ (reference sequence). V lost 5 bases and J 0 bases, leaving 14 bases between the germline ends. This CDR3 spans 15 amino acids. The CDR3 sequence: CASSAGPRLSYEQYF. The DNA of the CDR3 is TGTGCCAGCAGCGCGGGACCCAGACTCTCCTACGAGCAGTACTTC.

The chain combines TRBV5-1 with TRBJ2-1; D call uncertain. V gave up 0 bases and J gave up 10 bases, with 8 bases separating them. This CDR3 spans 12 amino acids. The V gene's germline CDR1 is SGHRS and CDR2 YFSETQ. Written as DNA, the CDR3 is TGCGCCAGCAGCTTGGCCCCCGCAGAGCAGTTCTTC. Translated, it gives CASSLAPAEQFF.

J is TRBJ2-2 and V is TRBV9; D is unresolved. V lost 3 bases and J 8 bases, leaving 11 bases between the germline ends. This CDR3 is 13 amino acids long. From germline, CDR1 is SGDLS and CDR2 YYNGEE. The CDR3 is CASSDVTWGELFF. The CDR3 DNA follows: TGTGCCAGCAGCGACGTGACCTGGGGGGAGCTGTTTTTT.

The J gene is TRBJ1-2, the V gene TRBV2; 10 bases line up with TRBD1. Germline-derived CDR1 and CDR2 are SNHLY and FYNNEI. J lost 8 bases, V lost 11 bases, and 8 bases had no gene match. The length of the CDR3 is 12 residues. The CDR3 protein is CAFGGDRGGYTF. The DNA of the CDR3 is TGTGCCTTCGGGGGGGACAGGGGCGGCTACACCTTC.

The genes are TRBV30 and TRBJ2-5, with D possibly being TRBD2 (7 bases). V was pared by 4 bases and J by 7 bases, with 16 bases between. Germline lookup yields CDR1 GTSNPN and CDR2 SVGIG (reference sequence). This CDR3 is built from 13 residues. The CDR3 DNA reads as TGTGCCTGGACCCCGGGGGGCAGTTGGACCCAGTACTTC. It encodes CAWTPGGSWTQYF.

The gene calls are TRBV7-6 and TRBJ1-4, with TRBD1 identical over 8 bases. CDR3 length equals 16 residues. V dropped 0 bases and J dropped 2; count of bases not matched to a gene: 2. The germline CDR1 and CDR2 sequences are SGHVS and FNYEAQ. Here the CDR3 reads CASSLAYRGTNEKLFF. Written as DNA, the CDR3 is TGTGCCAGCAGCTTAGCCTACAGGGGGACTAATGAAAAACTGTTTTTT.